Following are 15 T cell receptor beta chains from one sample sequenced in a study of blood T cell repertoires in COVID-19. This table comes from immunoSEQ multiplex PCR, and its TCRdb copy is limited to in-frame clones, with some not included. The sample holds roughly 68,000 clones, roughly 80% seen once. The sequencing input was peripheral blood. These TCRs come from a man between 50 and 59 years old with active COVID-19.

CDR3 residues: CASSLNRVNRAFF. DNA for the CDR3: TGTGCCAGCAGTTTAAACAGGGTAAATCGAGCTTTCTTT. This chain uses TRBV27 with TRBJ1-1, with a tentative D call TRBD1 (6 bases). CDR1 MNHEY and CDR2 SMNVEV come from the germline V gene (reference sequence). The CDR3 consists of 13 residues. V gave up 2 bases and J gave up 10 bases, with 14 bases separating them.

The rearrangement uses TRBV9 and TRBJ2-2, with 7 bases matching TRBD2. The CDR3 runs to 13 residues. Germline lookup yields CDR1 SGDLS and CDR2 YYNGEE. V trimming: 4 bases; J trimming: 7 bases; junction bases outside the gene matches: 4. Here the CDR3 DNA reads TGTGCCAGCAGCCCGTGGGAGGGCGGGGAGCTGTTTTTT. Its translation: CASSPWEGGELFF.

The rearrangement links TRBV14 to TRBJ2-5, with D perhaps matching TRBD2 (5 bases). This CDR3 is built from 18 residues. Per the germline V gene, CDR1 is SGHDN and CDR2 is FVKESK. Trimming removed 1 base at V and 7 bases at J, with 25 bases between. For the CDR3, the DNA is TGTGCCAGCAGCCAAGTCCCCGAATGGGGTTACCTGAGCGGGACCCAGTACTTC. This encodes CASSQVPEWGYLSGTQYF.

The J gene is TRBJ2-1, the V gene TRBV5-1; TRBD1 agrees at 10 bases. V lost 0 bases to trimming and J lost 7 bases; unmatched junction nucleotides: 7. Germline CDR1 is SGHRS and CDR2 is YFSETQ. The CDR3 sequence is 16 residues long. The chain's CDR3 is CASSLVAGQGRNEQFF. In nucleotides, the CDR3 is TGCGCCAGCAGCTTGGTCGCGGGACAGGGGAGGAATGAGCAGTTCTTC.

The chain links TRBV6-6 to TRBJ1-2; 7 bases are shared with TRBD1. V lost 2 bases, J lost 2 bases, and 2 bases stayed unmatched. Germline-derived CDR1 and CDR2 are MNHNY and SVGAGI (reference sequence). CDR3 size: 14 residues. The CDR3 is CASSYTTGNYGYTF. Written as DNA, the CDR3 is TGTGCCAGCAGTTACACGACAGGGAACTATGGCTACACCTTC.

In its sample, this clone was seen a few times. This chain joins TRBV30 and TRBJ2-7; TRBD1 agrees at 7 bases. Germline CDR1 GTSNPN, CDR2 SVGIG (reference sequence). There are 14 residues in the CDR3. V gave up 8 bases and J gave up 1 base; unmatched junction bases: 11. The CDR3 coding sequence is TGTGCCGTAACGGACAGGACGAAATCCTACGAGCAGTACTTC. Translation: CAVTDRTKSYEQYF. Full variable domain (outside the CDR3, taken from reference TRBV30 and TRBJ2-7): SQTIHQWPATLVQPVGSPLSLECTVEGTSNPNLYWYRQAAGRGLQLLFYSVGIGQISSEVPQNLSASRPQDRQFILSSKKLLLSDSGFYLCAVTDRTKSYEQYFGPGTRLTVT.

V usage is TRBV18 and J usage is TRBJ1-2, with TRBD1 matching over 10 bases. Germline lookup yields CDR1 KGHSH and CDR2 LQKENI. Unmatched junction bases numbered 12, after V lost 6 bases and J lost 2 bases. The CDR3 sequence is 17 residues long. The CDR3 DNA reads TGTGCCAGCTCCCAAATTTCCCGGGACAGGGGAAACTATGGCTACACCTTC. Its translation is CASSQISRDRGNYGYTF.

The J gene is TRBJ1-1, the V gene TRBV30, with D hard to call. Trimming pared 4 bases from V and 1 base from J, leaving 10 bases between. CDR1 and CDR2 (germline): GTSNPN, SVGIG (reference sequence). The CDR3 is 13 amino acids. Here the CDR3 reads CAWTPRGNTEAFF. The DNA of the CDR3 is TGTGCCTGGACCCCACGGGGGAACACTGAAGCTTTCTTT.

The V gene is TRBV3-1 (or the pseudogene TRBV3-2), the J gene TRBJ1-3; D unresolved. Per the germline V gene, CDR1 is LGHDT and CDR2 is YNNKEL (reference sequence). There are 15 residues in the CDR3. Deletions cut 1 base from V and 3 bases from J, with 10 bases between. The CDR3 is CASSQGSQIGNTIYF. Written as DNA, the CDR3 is TGTGCCAGCAGCCAAGGCTCACAGATTGGAAACACCATATATTTT.

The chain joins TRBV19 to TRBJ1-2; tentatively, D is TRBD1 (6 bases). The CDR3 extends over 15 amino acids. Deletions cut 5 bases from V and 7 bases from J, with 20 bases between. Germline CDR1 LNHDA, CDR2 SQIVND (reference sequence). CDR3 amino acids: CASSSLQGPLSGYTF. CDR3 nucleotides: TGTGCCAGTAGTTCCTTACAGGGTCCTCTATCTGGCTACACCTTC.

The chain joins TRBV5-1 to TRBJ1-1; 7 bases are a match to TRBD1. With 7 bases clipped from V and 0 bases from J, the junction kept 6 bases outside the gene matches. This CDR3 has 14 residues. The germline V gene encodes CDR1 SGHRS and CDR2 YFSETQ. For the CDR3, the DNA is TGCGCCAGCGCAGTCGGGACAGTGAACACTGAAGCTTTCTTT. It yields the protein CASAVGTVNTEAFF. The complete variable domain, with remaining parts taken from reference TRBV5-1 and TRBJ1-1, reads KAGVTQTPRYLIKTRGQQVTLSCSPISGHRSVSWYQQTPGQGLQFLFEYFSETQRNKGNFPGRFSGRQFSNSRSEMNVSTLELGDSALYLCASAVGTVNTEAFFGQGTRLTVV.

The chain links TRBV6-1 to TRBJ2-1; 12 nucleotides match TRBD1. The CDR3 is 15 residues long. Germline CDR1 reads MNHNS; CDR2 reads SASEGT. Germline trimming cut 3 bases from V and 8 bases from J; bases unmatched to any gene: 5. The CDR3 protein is CASSDRDRGLDEQFF. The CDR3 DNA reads TGTGCCAGCAGTGACAGGGACAGGGGGCTGGATGAGCAGTTCTTC.

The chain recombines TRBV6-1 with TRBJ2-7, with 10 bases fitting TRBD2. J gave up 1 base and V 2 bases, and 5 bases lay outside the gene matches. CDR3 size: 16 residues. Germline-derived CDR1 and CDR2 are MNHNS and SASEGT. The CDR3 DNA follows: TGTGCCAGCAGTGAATGGGTAGCGGGGGGATCCTACGAGCAGTACTTC. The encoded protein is CASSEWVAGGSYEQYF.

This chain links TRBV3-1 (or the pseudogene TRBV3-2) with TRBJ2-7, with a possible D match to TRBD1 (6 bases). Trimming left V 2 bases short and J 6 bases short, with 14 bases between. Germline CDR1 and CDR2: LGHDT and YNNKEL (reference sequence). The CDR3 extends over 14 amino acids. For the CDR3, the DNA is TGTGCCAGCAGCCAATTTTTTAGGGGGTCCGAGCAGTACTTC. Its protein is CASSQFFRGSEQYF.

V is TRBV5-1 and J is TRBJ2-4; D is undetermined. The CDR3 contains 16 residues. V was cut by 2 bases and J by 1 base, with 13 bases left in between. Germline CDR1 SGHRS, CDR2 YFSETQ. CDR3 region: CASSLDTVFAKNIQYF. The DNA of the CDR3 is TGCGCCAGCAGCTTAGACACCGTTTTTGCCAAAAACATTCAGTACTTC.